This entry features one T cell receptor beta chain sequence. Its antigen is as yet unknown. Carried by the TCR beta cDNA libraries were unique molecular identifiers. When about 1 to 11 million T cells were used, they gave some 540,000 cDNA molecules. TCRdb redid the calling of the PCR reads with MiXCR, one entry per CDR3 protein. The repertoire includes around 180,000 distinct CDR3 sequences, roughly 30% of them detected once, and about 1.6% sits in the top ten. CDR1 is SGHRS and CDR2 is YFSETQ in the germline V gene. The CDR3 is made up of 15 amino acids. Trimming removed 0 bases from V and 3 bases from J, with 10 bases in between. The record originates from a study of post-analysis software for immune sequencing data. Across the whole study: The disease courses covered relapsing-remitting, secondary progressive and progressive-relapsing multiple sclerosis. Study outcomes and limitations: Under F measure analysis, samples from one preparation batch co-clustered strongly. When compared against controls, multiple sclerosis patients showed significantly lower normalized Chao1 diversity. In patients, roughly five TRBV segments were more frequent than in controls, with TRBV5-6, TRBV5-1 and TRBV20-1 among them.

The V and J genes are TRBV5-1 and TRBJ2-1; D gene unclear. The sequencing sample was made of blood. This receptor was taken from a girl under 18 with multiple sclerosis. The CDR3 DNA reads TGCGCCAGCAGCTTGGACAGAACCAGCTACAATGAGCAGTTCTTC. Protein sequence: CASSLDRTSYNEQFF.